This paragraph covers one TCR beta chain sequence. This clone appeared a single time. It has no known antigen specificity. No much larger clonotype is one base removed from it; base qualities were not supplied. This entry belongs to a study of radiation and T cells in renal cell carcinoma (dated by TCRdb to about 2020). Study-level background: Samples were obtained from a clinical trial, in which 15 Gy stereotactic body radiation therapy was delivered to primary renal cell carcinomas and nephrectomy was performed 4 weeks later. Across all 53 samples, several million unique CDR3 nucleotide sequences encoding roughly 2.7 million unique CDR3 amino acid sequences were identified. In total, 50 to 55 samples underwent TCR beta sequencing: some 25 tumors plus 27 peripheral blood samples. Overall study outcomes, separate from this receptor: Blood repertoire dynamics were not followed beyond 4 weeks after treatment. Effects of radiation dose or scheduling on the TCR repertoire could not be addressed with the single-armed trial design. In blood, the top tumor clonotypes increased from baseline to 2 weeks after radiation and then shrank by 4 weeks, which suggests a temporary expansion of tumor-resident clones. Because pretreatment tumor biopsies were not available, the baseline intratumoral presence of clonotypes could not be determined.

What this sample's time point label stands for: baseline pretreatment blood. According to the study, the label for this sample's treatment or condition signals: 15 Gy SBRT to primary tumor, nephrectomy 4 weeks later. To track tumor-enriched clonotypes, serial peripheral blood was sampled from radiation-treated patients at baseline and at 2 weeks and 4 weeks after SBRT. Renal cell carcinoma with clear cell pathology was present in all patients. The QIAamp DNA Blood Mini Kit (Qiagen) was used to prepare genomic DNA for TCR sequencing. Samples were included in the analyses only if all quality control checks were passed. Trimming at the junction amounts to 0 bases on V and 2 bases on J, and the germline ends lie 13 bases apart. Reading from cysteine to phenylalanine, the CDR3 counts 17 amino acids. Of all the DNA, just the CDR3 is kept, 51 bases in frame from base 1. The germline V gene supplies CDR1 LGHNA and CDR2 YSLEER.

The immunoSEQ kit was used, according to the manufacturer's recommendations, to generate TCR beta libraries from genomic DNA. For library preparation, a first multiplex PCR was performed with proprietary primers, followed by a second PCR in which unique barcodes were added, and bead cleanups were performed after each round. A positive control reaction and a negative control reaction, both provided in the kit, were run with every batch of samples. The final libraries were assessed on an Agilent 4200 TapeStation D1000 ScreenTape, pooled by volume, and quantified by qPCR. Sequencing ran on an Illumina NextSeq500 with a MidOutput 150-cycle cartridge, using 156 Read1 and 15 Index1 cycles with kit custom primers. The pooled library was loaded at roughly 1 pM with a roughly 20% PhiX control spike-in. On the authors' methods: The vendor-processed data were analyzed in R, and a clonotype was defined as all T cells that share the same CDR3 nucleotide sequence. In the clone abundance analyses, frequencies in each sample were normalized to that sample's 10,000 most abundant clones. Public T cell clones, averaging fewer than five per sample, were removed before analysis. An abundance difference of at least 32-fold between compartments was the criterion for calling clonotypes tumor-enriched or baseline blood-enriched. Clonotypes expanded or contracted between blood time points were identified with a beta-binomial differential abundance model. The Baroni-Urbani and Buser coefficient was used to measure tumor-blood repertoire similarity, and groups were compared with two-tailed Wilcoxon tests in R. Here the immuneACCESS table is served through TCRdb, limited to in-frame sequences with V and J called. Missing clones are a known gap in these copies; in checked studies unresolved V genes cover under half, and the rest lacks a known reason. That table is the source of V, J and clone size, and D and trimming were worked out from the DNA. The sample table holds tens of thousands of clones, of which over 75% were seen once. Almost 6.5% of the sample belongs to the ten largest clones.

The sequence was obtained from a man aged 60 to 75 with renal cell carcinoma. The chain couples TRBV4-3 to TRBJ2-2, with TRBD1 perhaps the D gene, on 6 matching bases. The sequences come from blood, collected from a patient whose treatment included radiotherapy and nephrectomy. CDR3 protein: CASSQDGTPRNTGELFF. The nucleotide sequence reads TGCGCCAGCAGCCAAGACGGGACACCCCGTAACACCGGGGAGCTGTTTTTT.